This T cell receptor (beta chain) emerged from a study of T and B cells in COVID-19 patients. TRB was amplified from about 260-540 ng of blood genomic DNA. Multiplex PCR with BIOMED2 TRB-A/B primer pools amplified TRB rearrangements. TCRdb reprocessed the multiplex PCR reads via MiXCR and lists one record per CDR3 protein. Of 20,000 to 25,000 distinct CDR3 sequences listed, 25% to 35% were seen once; the top ten hold less than 2.5%. Germline V gives CDR1 DFQATT, CDR2 SNEGSKA (reference sequence). This CDR3 comprises 13 residues. Trimming cost V 4 bases and J 3 bases, with 9 bases left between them. The sequencing sample was made of blood. The sequence was obtained from a human donor who had recovered from COVID-19. The chain recombines TRBV20-1 with TRBJ2-2; perhaps TRBD1 as D (6 bases). The CDR3 here is CSAIGTYTGELFF. The CDR3 DNA reads TGCAGTGCTATCGGGACATACACCGGGGAGCTGTTTTTT.